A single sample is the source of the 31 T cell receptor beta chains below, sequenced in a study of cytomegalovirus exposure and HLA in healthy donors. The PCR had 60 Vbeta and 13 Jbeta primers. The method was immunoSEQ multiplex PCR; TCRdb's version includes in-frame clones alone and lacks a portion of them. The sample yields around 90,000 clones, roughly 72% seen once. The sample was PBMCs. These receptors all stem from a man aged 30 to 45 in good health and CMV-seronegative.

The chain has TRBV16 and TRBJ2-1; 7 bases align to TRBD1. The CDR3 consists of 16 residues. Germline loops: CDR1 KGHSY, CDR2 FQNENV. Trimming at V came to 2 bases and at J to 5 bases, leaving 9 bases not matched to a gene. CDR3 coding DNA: TGTGCCAGCAGCCAAATGAGGGGACAGAAAAACAATGAGCAGTTCTTC. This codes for CASSQMRGQKNNEQFF.

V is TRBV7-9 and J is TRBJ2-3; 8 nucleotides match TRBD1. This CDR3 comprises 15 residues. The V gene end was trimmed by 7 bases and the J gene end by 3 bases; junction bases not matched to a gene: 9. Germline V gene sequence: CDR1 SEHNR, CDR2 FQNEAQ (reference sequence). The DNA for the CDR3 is TGTGCCAGCACCGATGGACAGGGCAGGACAGATACGCAGTATTTT. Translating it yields CASTDGQGRTDTQYF.

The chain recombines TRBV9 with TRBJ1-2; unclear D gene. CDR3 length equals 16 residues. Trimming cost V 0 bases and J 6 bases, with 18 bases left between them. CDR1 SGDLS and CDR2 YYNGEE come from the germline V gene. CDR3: CASSVASRGRKDGYTF. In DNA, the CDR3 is TGTGCCAGCAGCGTAGCTTCGCGGGGAAGGAAAGATGGCTACACCTTC.

This CDR3 is CASSPGANYGYTF. As DNA, the CDR3 is TGTGCCAGCAGTCCAGGGGCTAACTATGGCTACACCTTC. The chain employs TRBV6-5 and TRBJ1-2; possible D gene TRBD1, 6 bases. With 5 bases removed from V and 0 bases from J, the gap between germline ends came to 7 bases. CDR1 and CDR2 from the germline V gene are MNHEY and SVGAGI. This CDR3 contains 13 residues.

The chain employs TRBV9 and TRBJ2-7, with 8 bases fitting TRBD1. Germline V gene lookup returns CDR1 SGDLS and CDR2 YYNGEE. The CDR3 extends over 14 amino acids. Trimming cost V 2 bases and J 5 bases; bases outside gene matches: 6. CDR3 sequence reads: CASSVADRVNEQYF. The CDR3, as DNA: TGTGCCAGCAGCGTTGCGGACAGGGTCAACGAGCAGTACTTC. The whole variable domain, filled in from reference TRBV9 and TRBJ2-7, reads DSGVTQTPKHLITATGQRVTLRCSPRSGDLSVYWYQQSLDQGLQFLIQYYNGEERAKGNILERFSAQQFPDLHSELNLSSLELGDSALYFCASSVADRVNEQYFGPGTRLTVT.

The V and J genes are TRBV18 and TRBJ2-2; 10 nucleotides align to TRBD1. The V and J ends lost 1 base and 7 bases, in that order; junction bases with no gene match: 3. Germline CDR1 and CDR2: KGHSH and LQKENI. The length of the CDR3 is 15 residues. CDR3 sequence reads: CASSPQTGGVGELFF. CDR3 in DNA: TGTGCCAGCTCACCACAGACAGGGGGCGTCGGGGAGCTGTTTTTT.

The CDR3 loop reads CSVSSGGETQYF. CDR3 DNA sequence: TGCAGCGTCTCCAGCGGGGGGGAGACCCAGTACTTC. V and J are TRBV29-1 and TRBJ2-5; 9 bases line up with TRBD2. V gave up 6 bases and J gave up 5 bases; unmatched junction bases: 4. Per the germline V gene, CDR1 is SQVTM and CDR2 is ANQGSEA. This CDR3 is 12 amino acids long.

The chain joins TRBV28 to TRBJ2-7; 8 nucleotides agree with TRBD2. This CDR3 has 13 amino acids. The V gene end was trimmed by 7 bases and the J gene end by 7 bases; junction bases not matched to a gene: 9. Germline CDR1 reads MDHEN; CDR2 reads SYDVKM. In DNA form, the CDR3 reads TGTGCCAGCACGCACGGGGGGGCGTGGGAGCAGTACTTC. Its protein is CASTHGGAWEQYF.

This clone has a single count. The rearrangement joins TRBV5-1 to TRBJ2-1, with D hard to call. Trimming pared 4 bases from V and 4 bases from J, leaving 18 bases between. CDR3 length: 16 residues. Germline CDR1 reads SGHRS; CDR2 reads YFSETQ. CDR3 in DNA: TGCGCCAGCAGCCCCGCTTTGGTCGGCGGATACAATGAGCAGTTCTTC. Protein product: CASSPALVGGYNEQFF.

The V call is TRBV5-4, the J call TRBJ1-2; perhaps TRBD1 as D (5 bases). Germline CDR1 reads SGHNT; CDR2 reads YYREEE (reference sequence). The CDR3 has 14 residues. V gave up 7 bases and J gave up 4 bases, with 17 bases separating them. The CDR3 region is CASAPGTPPYGYTF. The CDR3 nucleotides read TGTGCCAGCGCCCCGGGGACTCCTCCCTATGGCTACACCTTC. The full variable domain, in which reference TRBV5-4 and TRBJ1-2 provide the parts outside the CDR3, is ETGVTQSPTHLIKTRGQQVTLRCSSQSGHNTVSWYQQALGQGPQFIFQYYREEENGRGNFPPRFSGLQFPNYSSELNVNALELDDSALYLCASAPGTPPYGYTFGSGTRLTVV.

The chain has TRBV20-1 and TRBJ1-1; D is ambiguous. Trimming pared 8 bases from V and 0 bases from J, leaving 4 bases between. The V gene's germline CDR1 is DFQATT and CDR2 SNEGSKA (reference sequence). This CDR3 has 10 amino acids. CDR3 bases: TGCAGTAGCATGAACACTGAAGCTTTCTTT. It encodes CSSMNTEAFF.

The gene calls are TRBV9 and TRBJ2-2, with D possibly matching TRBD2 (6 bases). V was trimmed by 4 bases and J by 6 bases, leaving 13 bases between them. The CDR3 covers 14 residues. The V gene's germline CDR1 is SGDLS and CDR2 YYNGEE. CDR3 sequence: CASSPRSGAGELFF. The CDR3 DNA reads TGTGCCAGCAGCCCTAGATCGGGGGCCGGGGAGCTGTTTTTT.

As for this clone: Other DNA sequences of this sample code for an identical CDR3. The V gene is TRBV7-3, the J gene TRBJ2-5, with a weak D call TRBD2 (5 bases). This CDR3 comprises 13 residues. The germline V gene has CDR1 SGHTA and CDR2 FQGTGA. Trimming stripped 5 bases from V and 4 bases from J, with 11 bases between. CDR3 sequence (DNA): TGTGCCAGCAGCCTCGGAGGTCGAGAGACCCAGTACTTC. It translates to CASSLGGRETQYF.

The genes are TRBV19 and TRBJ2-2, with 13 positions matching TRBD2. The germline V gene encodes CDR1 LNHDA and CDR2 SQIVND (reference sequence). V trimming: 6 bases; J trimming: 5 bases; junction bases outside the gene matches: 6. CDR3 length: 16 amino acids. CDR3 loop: CASSGLAGVGTGELFF. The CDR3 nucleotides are TGTGCCAGTAGCGGACTAGCGGGAGTCGGGACCGGGGAGCTGTTTTTT.

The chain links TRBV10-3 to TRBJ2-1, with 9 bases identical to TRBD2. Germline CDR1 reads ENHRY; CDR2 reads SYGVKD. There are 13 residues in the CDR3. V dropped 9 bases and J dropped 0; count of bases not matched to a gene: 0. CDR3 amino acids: CAIAGGSYNEQFF. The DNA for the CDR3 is TGTGCCATAGCGGGGGGCTCCTACAATGAGCAGTTCTTC.

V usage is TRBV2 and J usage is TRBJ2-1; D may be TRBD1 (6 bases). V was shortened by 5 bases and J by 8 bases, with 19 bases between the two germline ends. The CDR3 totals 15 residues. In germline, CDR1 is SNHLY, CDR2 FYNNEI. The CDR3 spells CASSRGNPGQDEQFF. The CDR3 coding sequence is TGTGCCAGCAGTAGGGGGAACCCCGGCCAGGATGAGCAGTTCTTC.

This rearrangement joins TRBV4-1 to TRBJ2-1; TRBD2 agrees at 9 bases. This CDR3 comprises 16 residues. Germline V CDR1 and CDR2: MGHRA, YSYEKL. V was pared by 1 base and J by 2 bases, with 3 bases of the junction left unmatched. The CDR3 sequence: CASSQALAGTYNEQFF. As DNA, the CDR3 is TGCGCCAGCAGCCAAGCCCTAGCGGGGACCTACAATGAGCAGTTCTTC.

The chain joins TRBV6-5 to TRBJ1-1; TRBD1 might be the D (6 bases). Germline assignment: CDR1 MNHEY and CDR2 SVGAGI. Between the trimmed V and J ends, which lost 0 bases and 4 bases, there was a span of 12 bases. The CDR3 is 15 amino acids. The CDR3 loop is CASSYSTGLGTEAFF. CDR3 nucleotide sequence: TGTGCCAGCAGTTACTCGACAGGATTGGGCACTGAAGCTTTCTTT.

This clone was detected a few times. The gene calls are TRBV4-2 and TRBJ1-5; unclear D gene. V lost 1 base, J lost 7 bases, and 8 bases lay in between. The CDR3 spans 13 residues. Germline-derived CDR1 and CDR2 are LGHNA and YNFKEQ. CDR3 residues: CASSQGEGQPQHF. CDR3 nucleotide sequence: TGTGCCAGCAGCCAAGGAGAGGGACAGCCCCAGCATTTT.

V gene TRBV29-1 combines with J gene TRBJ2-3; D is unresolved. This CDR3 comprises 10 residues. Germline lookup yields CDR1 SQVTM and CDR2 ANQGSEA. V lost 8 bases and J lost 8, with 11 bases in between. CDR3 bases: TGCAGCTCCACTGGTTCTACGCAGTATTTT. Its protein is CSSTGSTQYF.

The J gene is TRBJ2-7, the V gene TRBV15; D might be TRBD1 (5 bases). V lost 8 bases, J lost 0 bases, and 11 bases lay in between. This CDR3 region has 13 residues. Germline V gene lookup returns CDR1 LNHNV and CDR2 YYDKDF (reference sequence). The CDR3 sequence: CATQGQSSYEQYV. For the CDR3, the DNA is TGTGCCACCCAGGGCCAGAGCTCCTACGAGCAGTACGTC.

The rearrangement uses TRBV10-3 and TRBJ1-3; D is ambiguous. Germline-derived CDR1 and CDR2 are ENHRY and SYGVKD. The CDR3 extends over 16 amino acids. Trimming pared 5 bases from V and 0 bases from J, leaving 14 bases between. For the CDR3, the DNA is TGTGCCATCAGTAGGATGGCGGGAGACTCTGGAAACACCATATATTTT. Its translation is CAISRMAGDSGNTIYF.

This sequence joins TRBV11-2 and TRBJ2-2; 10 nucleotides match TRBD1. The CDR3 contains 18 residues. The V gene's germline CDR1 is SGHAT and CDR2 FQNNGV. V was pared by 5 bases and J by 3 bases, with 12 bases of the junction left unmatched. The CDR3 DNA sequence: TGTGCCAGCAGCCCCATCCGGGACAGGGGCGCGTACACCGGGGAGCTGTTTTTT. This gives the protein CASSPIRDRGAYTGELFF.

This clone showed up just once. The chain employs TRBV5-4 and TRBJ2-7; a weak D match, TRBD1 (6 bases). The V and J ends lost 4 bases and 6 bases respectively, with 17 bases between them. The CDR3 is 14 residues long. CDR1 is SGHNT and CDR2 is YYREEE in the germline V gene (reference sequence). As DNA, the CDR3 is TGTGCCAGCAGCACCGGGACAACCCCAGCCGAGCAGTACTTC. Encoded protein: CASSTGTTPAEQYF.

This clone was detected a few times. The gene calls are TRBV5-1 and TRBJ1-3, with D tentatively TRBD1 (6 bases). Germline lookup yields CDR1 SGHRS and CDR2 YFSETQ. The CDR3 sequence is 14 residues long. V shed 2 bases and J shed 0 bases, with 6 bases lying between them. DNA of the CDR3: TGCGCCAGCAGCTTAGGGGGCTCTGGAAACACCATATATTTT. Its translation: CASSLGGSGNTIYF.

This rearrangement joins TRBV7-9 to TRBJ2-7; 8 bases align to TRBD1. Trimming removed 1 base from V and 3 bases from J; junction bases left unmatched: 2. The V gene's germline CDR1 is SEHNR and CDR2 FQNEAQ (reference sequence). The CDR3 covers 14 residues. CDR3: CASSLGGQGYEQYF. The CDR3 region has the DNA TGTGCCAGCAGCTTAGGCGGACAGGGCTACGAGCAGTACTTC.

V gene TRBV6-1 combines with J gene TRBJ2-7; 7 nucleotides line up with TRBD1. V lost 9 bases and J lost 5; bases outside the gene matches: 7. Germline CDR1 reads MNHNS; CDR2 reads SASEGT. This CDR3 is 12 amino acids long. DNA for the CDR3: TGTGCCAGTGGGACAGCCCTGAACGAGCAGTACGTC. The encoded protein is CASGTALNEQYV.

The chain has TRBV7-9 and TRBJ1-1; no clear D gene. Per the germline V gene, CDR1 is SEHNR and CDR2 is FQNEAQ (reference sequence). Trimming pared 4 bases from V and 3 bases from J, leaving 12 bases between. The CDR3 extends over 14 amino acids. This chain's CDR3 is CASSSRIRDTEAFF. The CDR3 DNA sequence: TGTGCCAGCAGCTCTCGGATCCGGGACACTGAAGCTTTCTTT.

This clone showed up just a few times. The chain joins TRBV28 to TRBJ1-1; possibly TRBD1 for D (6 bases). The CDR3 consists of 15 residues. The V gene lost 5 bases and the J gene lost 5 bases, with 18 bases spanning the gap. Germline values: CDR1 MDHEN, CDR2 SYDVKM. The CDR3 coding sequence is TGTGCCAGCAGTCCCCCTAGGCAGGGGAAGACTGAAGCTTTCTTT. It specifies CASSPPRQGKTEAFF.

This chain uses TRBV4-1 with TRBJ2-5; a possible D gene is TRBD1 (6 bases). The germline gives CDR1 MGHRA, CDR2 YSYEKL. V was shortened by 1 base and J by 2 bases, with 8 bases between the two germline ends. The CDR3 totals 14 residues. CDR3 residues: CASSQAGDQETQYF. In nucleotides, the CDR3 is TGCGCCAGCAGCCAAGCAGGGGATCAAGAGACCCAGTACTTC.

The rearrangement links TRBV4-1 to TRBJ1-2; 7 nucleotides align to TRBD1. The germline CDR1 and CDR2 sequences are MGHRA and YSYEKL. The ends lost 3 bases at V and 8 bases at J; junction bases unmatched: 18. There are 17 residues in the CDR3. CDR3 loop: CASSQDSRDSLRRGYTF. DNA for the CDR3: TGCGCCAGCAGCCAGGACAGCCGGGACAGTCTTCGTAGAGGCTACACCTTC.